This passage covers 8 T cell receptor beta chains from one sample sequenced in a study of PD-1 blockade in classical Hodgkin lymphoma (dated by TCRdb to 2020 to 2021). Libraries were constructed by the immunoSEQ multiplex PCR assay. TCRdb provides this immuneACCESS table in a form limited to in-frame rearrangements. Some clones are lacking; in checked studies, under half of them reflect an unresolved V gene, and why the rest are absent is not known. Here the sample has some 19,000 clones; about 70% occur a single time. Over 15% of the sample goes to the ten largest clones. According to the study, the label for this sample's time point signals: cycle 4 day 1 (C4D1), after less than 7 weeks of nivolumab. All trial patients had relapsed after autologous stem cell transplantation, with cohorts A, B and C differing in prior brentuximab vedotin exposure. The sample in question was peripheral blood mononuclear cells (PBMCs), obtained before the fourth cycle of nivolumab. The receptors here all came from a human donor with classical Hodgkin lymphoma.

V gene TRBV25-1 combines with J gene TRBJ2-2; D is perhaps TRBD2 (6 bases). The CDR3 sequence is 18 residues long. Germline V gene data show CDR1 as MGHDK and CDR2 as SYGVNS. V was shortened by 4 bases and J by 1 base, with 19 bases between the two germline ends. CDR3 DNA sequence: TGTGCCAGCAGTGCCGTTAAGGGCGGGACCGTGAACACCGGGGAGCTGTTTTTT. The encoded protein is CASSAVKGGTVNTGELFF.

Only one count was recorded for this clone. V is TRBV9 and J is TRBJ2-1; TRBD2 agrees at 7 bases. Germline lookup yields CDR1 SGDLS and CDR2 YYNGEE. V lost 4 bases to trimming and J lost 5 bases; unmatched junction nucleotides: 18. CDR3 length: 18 residues. For the CDR3, the DNA is TGTGCCAGCAGCCCGAGACTAGCTGGGGGAGTCAAGGACAATGAGCAGTTCTTC. As protein: CASSPRLAGGVKDNEQFF.

This clone was seen only a few times. The chain links TRBV6-6 to TRBJ2-1; D gene uncertain. Germline V CDR1 and CDR2: MNHNY, SVGAGI (reference sequence). V lost 6 bases and J 7 bases, leaving 7 bases between the germline ends. The CDR3 is 11 amino acids. The CDR3 loop reads CASSPANEQFF. CDR3 sequence (DNA): TGTGCCAGCAGCCCCGCGAATGAGCAGTTCTTC.

The genes are TRBV19 and TRBJ1-4; possibly TRBD1 for D (5 bases). This CDR3 has 15 amino acids. V gave up 5 bases and J gave up 2 bases, with 12 bases separating them. Germline-derived CDR1 and CDR2 are LNHDA and SQIVND (reference sequence). Written as DNA, the CDR3 is TGTGCCAGTAGTGGCCAGGACACGACTAATGAAAAACTGTTTTTT. Its protein is CASSGQDTTNEKLFF. Drawing the rest from reference TRBV19 and TRBJ1-4, the complete variable domain is DGGITQSPKYLFRKEGQNVTLSCEQNLNHDAMYWYRQDPGQGLRLIYYSQIVNDFQKGDIAEGYSVSREKKESFPLTVTSAQKNPTAFYLCASSGQDTTNEKLFFGSGTQLSVL.

In this sample, this clone turned up a few times. This chain joins TRBV11-2 and TRBJ1-3; no clear D gene. The germline V gene has CDR1 SGHAT and CDR2 FQNNGV. The CDR3 runs to 13 residues. Trimming left V 5 bases short and J 0 bases short, with 5 bases between. CDR3: CASSNFSGNTIYF. The CDR3 nucleotides are TGTGCCAGCAGCAACTTCTCTGGAAACACCATATATTTT. Drawing the rest from reference TRBV11-2 and TRBJ1-3, the complete variable domain is EAGVAQSPRYKIIEKRQSVAFWCNPISGHATLYWYQQILGQGPKLLIQFQNNGVVDDSQLPKDRFSAERLKGVDSTLKIQPAKLEDSAVYLCASSNFSGNTIYFGEGSWLTVV.

This clone was seen a handful of times. This chain links TRBV10-2 with TRBJ1-4; 9 nucleotides match TRBD1. V was clipped by 2 bases and J by 3 bases; unmatched bases: 4. The CDR3 has 16 amino acids. CDR1 and CDR2 (germline): WSHSY, SAAADI. The CDR3 sequence: CASSEIGTGPNEKLFF. CDR3 DNA: TGCGCCAGCAGTGAGATAGGGACAGGGCCTAATGAAAAACTGTTTTTT.

This chain uses TRBV6-1 with TRBJ2-2; D uncertain. The CDR3 consists of 13 residues. Between the trimmed V and J ends, which lost 10 bases and 0 bases, there was a span of 9 bases. Germline V gene data show CDR1 as MNHNS and CDR2 as SASEGT. The CDR3 reads CATADANTGELFF. CDR3 nucleotides: TGTGCCACTGCGGACGCGAACACCGGGGAGCTGTTTTTT.

This clone appeared once. The chain combines TRBV4-1 with TRBJ1-5; 10 bases are shared with TRBD1. Trimming at V came to 0 bases and at J to 5 bases, leaving 4 bases not matched to a gene. CDR3 size: 16 residues. In germline, CDR1 is MGHRA, CDR2 YSYEKL. The CDR3, as DNA: TGCGCCAGCAGCCAAGATCGGGACAGGGGCTATCAGCCCCAGCATTTT. Its translation: CASSQDRDRGYQPQHF.